This is a list of T cell receptor beta chains from one sample in a study of blood T cell repertoires in COVID-19. Produced via immunoSEQ multiplex PCR; TCRdb's table is partial and in-frame only. The sample yields around 320,000 clones, around 88% seen once. Sequencing was performed on peripheral blood. The source of these receptors is a woman aged 25 to 39 who had recovered from COVID-19. Both conserved end residues are part of each CDR3. D genes are given only for firm matches. Clone size is given for some rows only: seen once, a few or many times, or a class if the clone is expanded.

clone size	V gene	D gene	J gene	CDR3 protein	CDR3 DNA
once	TRBV30	TRBD1	TRBJ2-2	CAWDRGHSNTGELFF	TGTGCCTGGGACAGGGGCCATTCGAACACCGGGGAGCTGTTTTTT
-	TRBV7-2	-	TRBJ1-5	CASSLDRGTNQPQHF	TGTGCCAGCAGCTTAGATCGGGGGACCAATCAGCCCCAGCATTTT
once	TRBV4-3	TRBD1	TRBJ2-2	CASSQYRGGELFF	TGCGCCAGCAGCCAATACAGGGGCGGGGAGCTGTTTTTT
few	TRBV29-1	-	TRBJ1-5	CSVAREINQPQHF	TGCAGCGTCGCTCGGGAGATCAATCAGCCCCAGCATTTT
-	TRBV7-3	TRBD2	TRBJ2-1	CASSLTSGVVEQFF	TGTGCCAGCAGCTTAACTAGCGGGGTAGTTGAGCAGTTCTTC
-	TRBV6-5	TRBD1	TRBJ2-7	CASSWGQTYEQYF	TGTGCCAGCAGTTGGGGACAGACCTACGAGCAGTACTTC
few	TRBV4-2	-	TRBJ1-6	CASSPGGRNSPLHF	TGTGCCAGCAGCCCGGGAGGCAGGAATTCACCCCTCCACTTT
-	TRBV4-2	TRBD1	TRBJ1-4	CASSQDGQANEKLFF	TGTGCCAGCAGCCAGGACGGACAGGCCAACGAAAAACTGTTTTTT
once	TRBV28	TRBD1	TRBJ1-2	CASRQGTDYGYTF	TGTGCCAGCCGACAAGGGACAGACTATGGCTACACCTTC
-	TRBV28	-	TRBJ1-1	CASTEGTEAFF	TGTGCCAGTACGGAGGGGACTGAAGCTTTCTTT
-	TRBV5-8	-	TRBJ2-5	CASSLSSGHQETQYF	TGTGCCAGCAGTTTGAGTAGCGGACACCAAGAGACCCAGTACTTC
few	TRBV5-6	-	TRBJ1-5	CASSLAGNQPQHF	TGTGCCAGCAGCTTGGCGGGCAATCAGCCCCAGCATTTT
once	TRBV2	TRBD1	TRBJ1-6	CASSEDQGGGSPLHF	TGTGCCAGCAGTGAAGATCAGGGGGGAGGTTCACCCCTCCACTTT
few	TRBV2	-	TRBJ2-2	CASSELQVPTGELFF	TGTGCCAGCAGTGAACTGCAGGTACCTACCGGGGAGCTGTTTTTT
-	TRBV19	-	TRBJ1-1	CASSMIGQPNTEAFF	TGTGCCAGTAGTATGATTGGACAGCCGAACACTGAAGCTTTCTTT
-	TRBV5-6	TRBD2	TRBJ2-5	CASSSSPRGAGGLWETQYF	TGTGCCAGCAGCTCCTCCCCCCGTGGAGCGGGGGGGCTCTGGGAGACCCAGTACTTC
-	TRBV28	TRBD2	TRBJ2-3	CATIPGTRVEAQYF	TGTGCCACGATCCCCGGGACTAGAGTCGAGGCGCAGTATTTT